What follows are 21 T cell receptor beta chains derived from one specimen sequenced in a study of post-analysis software for immune sequencing data. General study findings and limits: Five TRBV segments, TRBV5-6, TRBV5-1 and TRBV20-1 among them, were found more frequent in patients than controls.

No antigen has been assigned to these receptors. TCR beta libraries were prepared from cDNA with unique molecular identifiers. Using its own MiXCR run on the PCR reads, TCRdb lists one record per CDR3 protein. The repertoire consists of hundreds of thousands of distinct CDR3 sequences, with under 70% occurring once and the leading ten covering 4.6%. The specimen was blood. Receptors were obtained from a girl aged 5-17 years with multiple sclerosis.

This clonotype appeared a single time. The chain uses TRBV30 and TRBJ1-2, with 8 bases that match TRBD1. Trimming cost V 3 bases and J 7 bases; bases outside gene matches: 7. The CDR3 loop spans 13 amino acids. Looked up from germline, CDR1 is GTSNPN and CDR2 is SVGIG (reference sequence). The CDR3 here is CAWSLQGAGGYTF. DNA of the CDR3: TGTGCCTGGAGCCTCCAGGGGGCTGGTGGCTACACCTTC.

This clonotype was detected a few times. This rearrangement joins TRBV20-1 to TRBJ2-7; D possibly uses TRBD1 or TRBD2 (5 bases each). Germline CDR1 DFQATT, CDR2 SNEGSKA (reference sequence). Trimming shortened V by 6 bases and J by 0 bases, and 15 bases separated the two germline ends. The CDR3 spans 14 residues. DNA for the CDR3: TGCAGTGCCGAATCGGGAACAGGCTCCTACGAGCAGTACTTC. Its protein is CSAESGTGSYEQYF.

The chain combines TRBV12-5 with TRBJ2-7; 10 nucleotides agree with TRBD2. The CDR3 covers 17 residues. The germline V gene encodes CDR1 LGHNT and CDR2 FRNRAP. The junction had 9 bases not matched to a gene; V was cut back by 0 bases and J by 4 bases. The CDR3 is CASGLVNPSGGPYEQYF. The DNA of the CDR3 is TGTGCTAGTGGTTTGGTAAATCCTAGCGGGGGTCCTTACGAGCAGTACTTC. Based on the CDR3 plus reference TRBV12-5 and TRBJ2-7, the full variable domain is DARVTQTPRHKVTEMGQEVTMRCQPILGHNTVFWYRQTMMQGLELLAYFRNRAPLDDSGMPKDRFSAEMPDATLATLKIQPSEPRDSAVYFCASGLVNPSGGPYEQYFGPGTRLTVT.

This clonotype was seen a few times. V usage is TRBV10-3 and J usage is TRBJ2-3; possible D gene TRBD2, 6 bases. Germline V gene data show CDR1 as ENHRY and CDR2 as SYGVKD. The CDR3 loop spans 14 amino acids. Trimming removed 3 bases at V and 2 bases at J, with 9 bases between. Written as DNA, the CDR3 is TGTGCCATCAGTGAACTAGCAGACACAGATACGCAGTATTTT. It specifies CAISELADTDTQYF.

The rearrangement links TRBV6-1 to TRBJ2-1; maybe TRBD2 (7 bases). CDR1 and CDR2 (germline): MNHNS, SASEGT. With 8 bases removed from V and 10 bases from J, the gap between germline ends came to 27 bases. The CDR3 is made up of 16 amino acids. The CDR3 DNA sequence: TGTGCCAGCCATGGGGGCTCGCGGCGGCTAGCGGACGAGCAGTTCTTC. Translating gives CASHGGSRRLADEQFF.

This clonotype was observed a handful of times. This chain uses TRBV5-1 with TRBJ2-5; TRBD2 agrees at 7 bases. CDR1 and CDR2 from the germline V gene are SGHRS and YFSETQ. The V segment lost 1 base and the J segment 2 bases; nucleotides outside the gene matches: 11. This CDR3 spans 17 amino acids. CDR3 DNA: TGCGCCAGCAGCTTGTCTCCGAGCGGGGCCCTTCAAGAGACCCAGTACTTC. This codes for CASSLSPSGALQETQYF.

The chain employs TRBV27 and TRBJ1-4; 10 bases are a match to TRBD1. The junction had 1 base not matched to a gene; V was cut back by 0 bases and J by 0 bases. CDR1 and CDR2 from the germline V gene are MNHEY and SMNVEV (reference sequence). CDR3 length equals 17 residues. The CDR3 loop is CASSLSGQGPTNEKLFF. In DNA, the CDR3 is TGTGCCAGCAGTTTATCGGGACAGGGGCCAACTAATGAAAAACTGTTTTTT.

The chain is built from TRBV5-6 and TRBJ1-2; the match to TRBD1 covers 7 bases. The V and J ends lost 6 bases and 2 bases, in that order; junction bases with no gene match: 7. The V gene's germline CDR1 is SGHDT and CDR2 YYEEEE. The CDR3 runs 14 residues. The DNA of the CDR3 is TGTGCCAGCATCGGACAGGCGCTGAACTATGGCTACACCTTC. Translation: CASIGQALNYGYTF.

The V gene is TRBV27, the J gene TRBJ2-7, with 10 bases lining up with TRBD1. The CDR3 is 15 amino acids. Germline CDR1 reads MNHEY; CDR2 reads SMNVEV (reference sequence). V lost 2 bases, J lost 7 bases, and 8 bases stayed unmatched. CDR3 in amino acids: CASSLRGQGRQEQYF. The CDR3 DNA reads as TGTGCCAGCAGTTTACGGGGACAGGGGCGCCAGGAGCAGTACTTC.

The V gene is TRBV5-1, the J gene TRBJ2-1; D assignment may be TRBD1 or TRBD2 (5 bases each). The CDR3 is 16 amino acids. V dropped 4 bases and J dropped 0 bases, with 14 bases sitting between them. Germline lookup yields CDR1 SGHRS and CDR2 YFSETQ. The CDR3 loop is CASSPGRQSSYNEQFF. The CDR3 DNA sequence: TGCGCCAGCAGCCCGGGACGCCAGAGCTCCTACAATGAGCAGTTCTTC. Looking up the rest from reference TRBV5-1 and TRBJ2-1 gives the full variable domain: KAGVTQTPRYLIKTRGQQVTLSCSPISGHRSVSWYQQTPGQGLQFLFEYFSETQRNKGNFPGRFSGRQFSNSRSEMNVSTLELGDSALYLCASSPGRQSSYNEQFFGPGTRLTVL.

V is TRBV9 and J is TRBJ2-7, with D possibly TRBD2 on 5 matching bases. V lost 5 bases and J 0 bases, leaving 12 bases between the germline ends. Germline V gives CDR1 SGDLS, CDR2 YYNGEE. CDR3 size: 14 residues. This chain's CDR3 is CASSRLGSSYEQYF. For the CDR3, the DNA is TGTGCCAGCAGTCGTCTAGGGAGCTCCTACGAGCAGTACTTC.

The CDR3 protein is CSARDRGLIQETQYF. Here the CDR3 DNA reads TGCAGTGCTAGAGATCGGGGACTCATTCAAGAGACCCAGTACTTC. The rearrangement joins TRBV20-1 to TRBJ2-5, with D maybe TRBD2 (6 bases). Germline CDR1 DFQATT, CDR2 SNEGSKA (reference sequence). The V gene lost 0 bases and the J gene lost 2 bases, with 13 bases spanning the gap. CDR3 length: 15 residues.

This clonotype was picked up one time. The chain combines TRBV20-1 with TRBJ2-1, with D maybe TRBD2 (7 bases). This CDR3 has 15 amino acids. Germline-derived CDR1 and CDR2 are DFQATT and SNEGSKA (reference sequence). V was shortened by 0 bases and J by 6 bases, with 15 bases between the two germline ends. The CDR3 DNA follows: TGCAGTGCTAGAGATTCCGGGAGGACAGCCAATGAGCAGTTCTTC. This sequence encodes CSARDSGRTANEQFF.

This clonotype was detected only a few times. The rearrangement joins TRBV7-7 to TRBJ2-1, with TRBD2 identical over 7 bases. J lost 8 bases, V lost 1 base, and 11 bases had no gene match. The CDR3 has 16 amino acids. Germline CDR1 SSHAT, CDR2 FNYEAQ (reference sequence). The CDR3 loop reads CASSLVPSGVFDEQFF. CDR3 coding DNA: TGTGCCAGCAGCTTAGTGCCCAGCGGGGTATTCGATGAGCAGTTCTTC.

The rearrangement links TRBV28 to TRBJ2-7; 8 nucleotides agree with TRBD2. Unmatched junction bases numbered 6, after V lost 6 bases and J lost 2 bases. CDR1 is MDHEN and CDR2 is SYDVKM in the germline V gene. The CDR3 totals 14 residues. In nucleotides, the CDR3 is TGTGCCAGCAGACCCCGGGGGGGGCCCTACGAGCAGTACTTC. Protein product: CASRPRGGPYEQYF.

The chain is built from TRBV6-5 and TRBJ2-1; possibly TRBD1 for D (5 bases). The germline CDR1 and CDR2 sequences are MNHEY and SVGAGI. V dropped 4 bases and J dropped 0 bases, with 7 bases sitting between them. The CDR3 is 14 residues long. The CDR3 is CASSSQGSYNEQFF. The CDR3 bases are TGTGCCAGCAGTTCCCAGGGCTCCTACAATGAGCAGTTCTTC.

This chain uses TRBV2 with TRBJ2-7; D is unresolved. V lost 2 bases and J 0 bases, leaving 5 bases between the germline ends. The CDR3 is 13 residues long. Per germline, CDR1 SNHLY and CDR2 FYNNEI. CDR3 sequence reads: CASSEQNSYEQYF. In nucleotides, the CDR3 is TGTGCCAGCAGTGAACAGAACTCCTACGAGCAGTACTTC.

This clonotype was observed a few times. The gene calls are TRBV2 and TRBJ2-7; 9 positions agree with TRBD1. Germline V gene data show CDR1 as SNHLY and CDR2 as FYNNEI. J lost 4 bases, V lost 6 bases, and 10 bases had no gene match. The length of the CDR3 is 15 residues. CDR3 bases: TGTGCCAGCAGGGGACAGGGCCCACAGGCGTACGAGCAGTACTTC. Protein product: CASRGQGPQAYEQYF.

The sample holds a few counts of this clonotype. This sequence joins TRBV7-3 and TRBJ2-1, with 7 positions matching TRBD1. With 4 bases clipped from V and 5 bases from J, the junction kept 5 bases outside the gene matches. This CDR3 region has 14 residues. CDR1 is SGHTA, CDR2 FQGTGA, per germline. DNA for the CDR3: TGTGCCAGCAGCTGGATACAGGGGAACAATGAGCAGTTCTTC. Its translation is CASSWIQGNNEQFF.

The CDR3 DNA sequence: TGTGCCAGCAGGGACAGGGGTAATAACTATGGCTACACCTTC. Translated, it gives CASRDRGNNYGYTF. V is TRBV12-3 or TRBV12-4 and J is TRBJ1-2; the match to TRBD1 covers 9 bases. This CDR3 has 14 residues. Unmatched junction bases numbered 3, after V lost 6 bases and J lost 1 base.

The chain carries TRBV7-9 and TRBJ2-4; 7 bases line up with TRBD2. Trimming took 4 bases from V and 3 from J; bases not matched to a gene: 9. Germline V gene lookup returns CDR1 SEHNR and CDR2 FQNEAQ (reference sequence). The length of the CDR3 is 16 residues. The CDR3 is CASSSSGGLVKNIQYF. The CDR3 coding sequence is TGTGCCAGCAGCTCCTCGGGAGGTCTGGTCAAAAACATTCAGTACTTC.